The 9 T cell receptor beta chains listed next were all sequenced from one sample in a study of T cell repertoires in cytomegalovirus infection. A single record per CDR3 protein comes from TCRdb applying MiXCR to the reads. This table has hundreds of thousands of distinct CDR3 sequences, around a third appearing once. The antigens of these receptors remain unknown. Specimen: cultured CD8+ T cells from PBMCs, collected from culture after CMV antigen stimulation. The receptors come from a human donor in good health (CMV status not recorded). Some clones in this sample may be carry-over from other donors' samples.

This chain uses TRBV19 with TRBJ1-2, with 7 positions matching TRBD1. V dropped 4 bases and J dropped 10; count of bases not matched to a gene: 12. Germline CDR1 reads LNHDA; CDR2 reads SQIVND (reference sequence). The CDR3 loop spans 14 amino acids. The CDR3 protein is CASSRAGDSRDYTF. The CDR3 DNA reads TGTGCCAGTAGTAGAGCCGGGGACAGCCGTGACTACACCTTC.

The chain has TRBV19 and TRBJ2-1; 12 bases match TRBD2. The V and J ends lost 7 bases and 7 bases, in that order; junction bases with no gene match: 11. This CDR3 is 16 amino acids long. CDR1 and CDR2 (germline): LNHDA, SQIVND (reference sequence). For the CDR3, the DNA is TGTGCCAGTAATGGACTAGCGGGGCCTCGATGGAATGAGCAGTTCTTC. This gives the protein CASNGLAGPRWNEQFF.

The CDR3 sequence is CASTRGQRRLQETQYF. The CDR3 region has the DNA TGTGCCAGCACCAGGGGACAGAGAAGACTTCAAGAGACCCAGTACTTC. The chain is built from TRBV28 and TRBJ2-5, with 7 nucleotides matching TRBD1. The CDR3 covers 16 residues. With V trimmed by 7 bases and J by 2 bases, 13 bases remained unmatched. From germline, CDR1 is MDHEN and CDR2 SYDVKM.

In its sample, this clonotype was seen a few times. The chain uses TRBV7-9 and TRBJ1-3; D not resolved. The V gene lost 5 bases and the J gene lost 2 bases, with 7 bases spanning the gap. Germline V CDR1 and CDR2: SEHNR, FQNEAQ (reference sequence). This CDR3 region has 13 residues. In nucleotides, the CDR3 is TGTGCCAGCAGCGCGATACCTGGAAACACCATATATTTT. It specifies CASSAIPGNTIYF.

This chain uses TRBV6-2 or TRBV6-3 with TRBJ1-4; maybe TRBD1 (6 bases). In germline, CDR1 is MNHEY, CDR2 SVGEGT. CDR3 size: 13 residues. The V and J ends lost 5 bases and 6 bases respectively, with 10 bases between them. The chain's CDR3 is CASSPWTDEKLFF. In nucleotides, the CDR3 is TGTGCCAGCAGTCCCTGGACAGATGAAAAACTGTTTTTT.

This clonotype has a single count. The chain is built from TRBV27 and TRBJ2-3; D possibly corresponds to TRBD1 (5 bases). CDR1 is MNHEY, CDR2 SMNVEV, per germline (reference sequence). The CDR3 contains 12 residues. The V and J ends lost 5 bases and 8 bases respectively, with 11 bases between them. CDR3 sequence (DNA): TGTGCCAGCAGTCGCAGGGTCGGTACGCAGTATTTT. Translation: CASSRRVGTQYF.

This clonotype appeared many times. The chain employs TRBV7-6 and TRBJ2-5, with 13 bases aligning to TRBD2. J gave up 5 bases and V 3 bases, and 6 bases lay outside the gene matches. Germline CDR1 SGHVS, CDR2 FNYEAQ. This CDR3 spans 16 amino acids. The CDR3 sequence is CASSFILAGGYETQYF. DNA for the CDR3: TGTGCCAGCAGCTTCATACTAGCGGGGGGGTACGAGACCCAGTACTTC.

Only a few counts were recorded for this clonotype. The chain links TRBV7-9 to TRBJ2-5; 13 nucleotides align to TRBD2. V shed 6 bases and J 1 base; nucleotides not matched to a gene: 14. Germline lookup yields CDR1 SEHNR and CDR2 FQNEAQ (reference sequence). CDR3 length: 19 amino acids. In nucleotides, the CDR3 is TGTGCCAGCAGGGGAACAGTTCTGGGACTAGCGGGGCTCCAAGAGACCCAGTACTTC. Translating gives CASRGTVLGLAGLQETQYF.

Here the CDR3 reads CASSTTSAETQYF. CDR3 coding DNA: TGTGCCAGCAGCACGACTAGCGCGGAGACCCAGTACTTC. The genes are TRBV11-2 and TRBJ2-5; 8 bases match TRBD2. V trimming: 5 bases; J trimming: 5 bases; junction bases outside the gene matches: 4. The CDR3 loop spans 13 amino acids. Germline V gene lookup returns CDR1 SGHAT and CDR2 FQNNGV.